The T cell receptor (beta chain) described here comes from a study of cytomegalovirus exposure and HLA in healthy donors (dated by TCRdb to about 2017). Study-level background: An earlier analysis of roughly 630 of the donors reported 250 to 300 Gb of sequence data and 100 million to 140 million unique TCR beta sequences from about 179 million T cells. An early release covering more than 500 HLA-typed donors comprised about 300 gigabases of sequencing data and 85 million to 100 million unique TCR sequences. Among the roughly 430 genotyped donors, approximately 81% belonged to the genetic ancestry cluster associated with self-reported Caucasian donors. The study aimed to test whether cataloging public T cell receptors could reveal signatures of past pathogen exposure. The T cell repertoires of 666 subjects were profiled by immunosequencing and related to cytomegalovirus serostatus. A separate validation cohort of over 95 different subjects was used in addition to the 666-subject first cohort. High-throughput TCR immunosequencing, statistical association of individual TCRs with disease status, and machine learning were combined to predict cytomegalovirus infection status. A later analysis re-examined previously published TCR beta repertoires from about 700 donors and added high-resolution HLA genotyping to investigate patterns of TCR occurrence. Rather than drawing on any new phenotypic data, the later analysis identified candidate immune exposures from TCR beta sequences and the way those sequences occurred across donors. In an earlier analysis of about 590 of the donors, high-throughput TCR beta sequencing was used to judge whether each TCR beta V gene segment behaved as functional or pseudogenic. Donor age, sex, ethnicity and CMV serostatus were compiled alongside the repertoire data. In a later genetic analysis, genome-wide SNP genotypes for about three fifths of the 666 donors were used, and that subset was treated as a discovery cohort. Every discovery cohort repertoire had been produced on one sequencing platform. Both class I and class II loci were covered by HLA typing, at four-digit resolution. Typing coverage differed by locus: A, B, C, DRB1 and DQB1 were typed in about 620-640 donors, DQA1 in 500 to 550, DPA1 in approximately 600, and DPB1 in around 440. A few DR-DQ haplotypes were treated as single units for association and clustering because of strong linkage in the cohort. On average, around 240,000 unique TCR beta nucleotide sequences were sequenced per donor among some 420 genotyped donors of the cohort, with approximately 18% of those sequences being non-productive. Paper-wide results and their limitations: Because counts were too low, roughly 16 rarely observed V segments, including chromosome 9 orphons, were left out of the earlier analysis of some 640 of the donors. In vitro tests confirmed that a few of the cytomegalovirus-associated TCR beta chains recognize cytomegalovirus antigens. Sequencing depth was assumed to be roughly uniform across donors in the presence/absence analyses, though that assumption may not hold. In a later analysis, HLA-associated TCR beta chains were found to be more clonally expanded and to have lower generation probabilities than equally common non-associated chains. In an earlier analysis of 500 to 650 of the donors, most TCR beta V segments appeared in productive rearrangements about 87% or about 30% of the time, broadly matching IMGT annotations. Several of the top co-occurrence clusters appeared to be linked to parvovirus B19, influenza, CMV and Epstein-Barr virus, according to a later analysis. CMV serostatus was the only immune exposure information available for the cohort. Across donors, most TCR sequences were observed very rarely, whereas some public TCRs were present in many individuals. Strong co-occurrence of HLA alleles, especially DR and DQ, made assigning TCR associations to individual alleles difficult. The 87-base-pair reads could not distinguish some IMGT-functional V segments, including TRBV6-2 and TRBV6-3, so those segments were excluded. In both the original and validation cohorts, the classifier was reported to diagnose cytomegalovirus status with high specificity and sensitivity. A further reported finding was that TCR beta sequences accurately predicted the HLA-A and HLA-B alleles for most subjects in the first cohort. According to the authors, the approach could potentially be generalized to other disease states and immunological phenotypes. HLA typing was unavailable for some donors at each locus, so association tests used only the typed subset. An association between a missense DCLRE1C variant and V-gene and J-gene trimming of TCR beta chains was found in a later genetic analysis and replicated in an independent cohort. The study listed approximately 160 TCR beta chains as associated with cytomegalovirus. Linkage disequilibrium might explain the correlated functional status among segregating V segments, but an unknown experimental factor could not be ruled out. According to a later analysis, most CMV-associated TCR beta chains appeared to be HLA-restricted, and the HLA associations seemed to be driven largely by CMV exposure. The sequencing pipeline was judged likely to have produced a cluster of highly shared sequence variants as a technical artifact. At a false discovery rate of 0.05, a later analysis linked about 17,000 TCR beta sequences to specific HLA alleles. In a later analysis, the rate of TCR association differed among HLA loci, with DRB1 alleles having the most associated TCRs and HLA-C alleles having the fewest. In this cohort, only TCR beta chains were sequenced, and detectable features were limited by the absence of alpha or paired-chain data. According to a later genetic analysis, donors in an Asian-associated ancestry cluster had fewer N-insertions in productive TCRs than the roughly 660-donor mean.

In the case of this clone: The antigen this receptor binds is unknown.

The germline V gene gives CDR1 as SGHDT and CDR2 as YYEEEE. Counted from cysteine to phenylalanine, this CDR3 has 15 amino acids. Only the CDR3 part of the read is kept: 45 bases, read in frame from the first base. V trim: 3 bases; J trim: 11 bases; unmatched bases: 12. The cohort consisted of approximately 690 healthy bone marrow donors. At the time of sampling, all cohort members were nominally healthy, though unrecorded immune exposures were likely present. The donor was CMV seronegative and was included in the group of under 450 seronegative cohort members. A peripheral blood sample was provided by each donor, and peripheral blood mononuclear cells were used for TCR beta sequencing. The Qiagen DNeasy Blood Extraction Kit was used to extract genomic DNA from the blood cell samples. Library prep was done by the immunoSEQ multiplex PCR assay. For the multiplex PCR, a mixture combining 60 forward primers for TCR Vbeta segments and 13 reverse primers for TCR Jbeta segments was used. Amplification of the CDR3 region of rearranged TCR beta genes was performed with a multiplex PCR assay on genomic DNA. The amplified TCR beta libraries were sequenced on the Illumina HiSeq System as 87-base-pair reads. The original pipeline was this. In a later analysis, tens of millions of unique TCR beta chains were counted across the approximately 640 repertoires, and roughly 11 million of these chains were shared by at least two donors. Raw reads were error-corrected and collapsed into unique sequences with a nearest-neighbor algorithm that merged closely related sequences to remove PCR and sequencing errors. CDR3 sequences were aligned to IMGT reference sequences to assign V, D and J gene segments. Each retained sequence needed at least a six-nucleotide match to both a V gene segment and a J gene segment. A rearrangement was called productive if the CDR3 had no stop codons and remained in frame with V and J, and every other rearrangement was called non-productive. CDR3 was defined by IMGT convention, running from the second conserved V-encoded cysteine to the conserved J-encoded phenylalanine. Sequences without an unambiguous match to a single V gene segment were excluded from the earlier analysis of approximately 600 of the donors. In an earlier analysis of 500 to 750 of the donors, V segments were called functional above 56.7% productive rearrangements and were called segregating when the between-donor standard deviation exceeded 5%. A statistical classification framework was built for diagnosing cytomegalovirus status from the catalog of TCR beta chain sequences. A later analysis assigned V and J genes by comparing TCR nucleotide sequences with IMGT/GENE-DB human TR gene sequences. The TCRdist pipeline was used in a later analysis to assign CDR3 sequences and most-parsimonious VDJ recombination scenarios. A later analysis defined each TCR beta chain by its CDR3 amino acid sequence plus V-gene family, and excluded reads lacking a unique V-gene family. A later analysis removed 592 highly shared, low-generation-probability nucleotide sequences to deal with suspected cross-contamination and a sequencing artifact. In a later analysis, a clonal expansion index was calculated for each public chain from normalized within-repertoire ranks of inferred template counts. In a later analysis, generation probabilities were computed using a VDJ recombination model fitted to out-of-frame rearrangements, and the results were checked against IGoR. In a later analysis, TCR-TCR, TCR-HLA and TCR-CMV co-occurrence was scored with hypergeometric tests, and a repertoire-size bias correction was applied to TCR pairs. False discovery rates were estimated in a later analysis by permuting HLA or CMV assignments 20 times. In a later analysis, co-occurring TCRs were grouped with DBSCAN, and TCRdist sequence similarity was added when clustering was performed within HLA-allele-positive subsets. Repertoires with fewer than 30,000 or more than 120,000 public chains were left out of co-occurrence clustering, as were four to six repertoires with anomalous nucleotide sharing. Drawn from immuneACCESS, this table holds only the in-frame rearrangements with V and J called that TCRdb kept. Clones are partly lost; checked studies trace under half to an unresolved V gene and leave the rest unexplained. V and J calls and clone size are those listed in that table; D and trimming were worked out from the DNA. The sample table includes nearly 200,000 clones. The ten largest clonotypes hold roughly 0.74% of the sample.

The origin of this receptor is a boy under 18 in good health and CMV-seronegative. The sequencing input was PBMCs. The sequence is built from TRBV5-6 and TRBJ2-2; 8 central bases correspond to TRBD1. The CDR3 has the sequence CASSWKTGAGVELFF. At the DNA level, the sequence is TGTGCCAGCAGCTGGAAGACAGGGGCCGGCGTAGAGCTGTTTTTT. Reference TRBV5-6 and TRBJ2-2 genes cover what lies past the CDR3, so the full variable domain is DAGVTQSPTHLIKTRGQQVTLRCSPKSGHDTVSWYQQALGQGPQFIFQYYEEEERQRGNFPDRFSGHQFPNYSSELNVNALLLGDSALYLCASSWKTGAGVELFFGEGSRLTVL.